These 17 T cell receptor beta chains were sequenced from one sample in a study of T cell changes during pregnancy in multiple sclerosis. Sequenced by immunoSEQ multiplex PCR; TCRdb stores in-frame clones only, minus some. Found here are some 45,000 clones, 95% of them singletons; the top ten hold 5.9%. The sample was CD8+ T cells from peripheral blood mononuclear cells, taken in the first trimester of pregnancy. Receptors were obtained from a female donor with multiple sclerosis, enrolled in a pregnancy study.

The chain has TRBV28 and TRBJ1-2; 10 positions agree with TRBD1. The CDR3 contains 17 residues. The junction had 14 bases not matched to a gene; V was cut back by 6 bases and J by 4 bases. Per the germline V gene, CDR1 is MDHEN and CDR2 is SYDVKM. The CDR3 sequence is CASSLFPTGQGTYGYTF. The CDR3 bases are TGTGCCAGCAGCCTCTTTCCTACGGGACAGGGGACCTATGGCTACACCTTC.

This clone is a singleton in its sample. This rearrangement joins TRBV18 to TRBJ1-1, with D possibly being TRBD1 (5 bases). Per germline, CDR1 KGHSH and CDR2 LQKENI. V dropped 2 bases and J dropped 0 bases, with 10 bases sitting between them. The CDR3 consists of 15 residues. The DNA for the CDR3 is TGTGCCAGCTCACCATTTAGACAGTTGAACACTGAAGCTTTCTTT. Protein: CASSPFRQLNTEAFF.

The chain joins TRBV6-5 to TRBJ1-3, with 8 bases fitting TRBD1. Germline CDR1 and CDR2: MNHEY and SVGAGI. Trimming removed 2 bases from V and 1 base from J; junction bases left unmatched: 1. The CDR3 length is 15 residues. The CDR3 here is CASSYGTGSGNTIYF. Written as DNA, the CDR3 is TGTGCCAGCAGTTACGGGACAGGATCTGGAAACACCATATATTTT.

The V call is TRBV7-9, the J call TRBJ1-2, with D possibly being TRBD1 (6 bases). Trimming stripped 6 bases from V and 3 bases from J, with 14 bases between. The CDR3 has 14 residues. The V gene's germline CDR1 is SEHNR and CDR2 FQNEAQ (reference sequence). This chain's CDR3 is CASRDGRGYYGYTF. As DNA, the CDR3 is TGTGCCAGCAGAGACGGCAGGGGATACTATGGCTACACCTTC.

This chain joins TRBV28 and TRBJ2-1; D might be TRBD1 (6 bases). Germline-derived CDR1 and CDR2 are MDHEN and SYDVKM. CDR3 length: 14 residues. V dropped 5 bases and J dropped 3 bases, with 11 bases sitting between them. CDR3 DNA sequence: TGTGCCAGCAGTACTCCGGACAGCTACAATGAGCAGTTCTTC. It is translated as CASSTPDSYNEQFF.

The J gene is TRBJ2-2, the V gene TRBV2, with 9 bases matching TRBD2. V trimming: 6 bases; J trimming: 4 bases; junction bases outside the gene matches: 9. This CDR3 is 16 amino acids long. From germline, CDR1 is SNHLY and CDR2 FYNNEI. CDR3 sequence reads: CASRRSSGRSTGELFF. The CDR3 DNA is TGTGCCAGCAGACGGTCCAGCGGGAGGAGCACCGGGGAGCTGTTTTTT.

The V gene is TRBV9, the J gene TRBJ2-7; 9 bases map to TRBD1. The germline V gene has CDR1 SGDLS and CDR2 YYNGEE. The CDR3 is made up of 13 amino acids. The trim removed 1 base at V and 5 bases at J, leaving 1 base unmatched. CDR3: CASSVTGGNEQYF. The CDR3 DNA sequence: TGTGCCAGCAGCGTAACAGGGGGCAACGAGCAGTACTTC.

The gene calls are TRBV4-2 and TRBJ2-7, with D uncertain. Germline CDR1 LGHNA, CDR2 YNFKEQ. Trimming took off 0 bases at V and 0 bases at J, with 12 bases between the two ends. The CDR3 extends over 16 amino acids. The CDR3 protein is CASSQDLGTGSYEQYF. The CDR3 bases are TGTGCCAGCAGCCAAGATCTGGGCACTGGCTCCTACGAGCAGTACTTC.

The chain recombines TRBV6-1 with TRBJ2-1, with 10 bases lining up with TRBD2. Germline assignment: CDR1 MNHNS and CDR2 SASEGT. The CDR3 sequence is 17 residues long. Trimming cost V 4 bases and J 8 bases; bases outside gene matches: 14. The CDR3 spells CASSVSTGLAGVYEQFF. CDR3 DNA: TGTGCCAGCAGTGTCTCGACGGGGCTAGCGGGAGTGTATGAGCAGTTCTTC.

The chain's CDR3 is CASSDGVAGGTDTQYF. The CDR3 nucleotides are TGTGCCAGCAGTGACGGAGTAGCGGGAGGAACAGATACGCAGTATTTT. The rearrangement uses TRBV6-4 and TRBJ2-3, with TRBD2 matching 10 bases. From germline, CDR1 is MRHNA and CDR2 SNTAGT. The CDR3 is 16 residues long. The ends lost 2 bases at V and 3 bases at J; junction bases unmatched: 5.

J is TRBJ2-3 and V is TRBV4-1; 7 bases align to TRBD2. Trimming took 4 bases from V and 1 from J; bases not matched to a gene: 11. This CDR3 contains 17 residues. Germline V gene lookup returns CDR1 MGHRA and CDR2 YSYEKL. The CDR3 nucleotides are TGCGCCAGCAGCCTCTTAGGAACTAGCGACCGCACAGATACGCAGTATTTT. This translates into CASSLLGTSDRTDTQYF.

The chain joins TRBV2 to TRBJ1-1; the match to TRBD1 covers 11 bases. CDR1 is SNHLY and CDR2 is FYNNEI in the germline V gene. CDR3 length: 18 residues. V dropped 6 bases and J dropped 0; count of bases not matched to a gene: 12. The DNA of the CDR3 is TGTGCCAGCAGCCGACATCTGGACAGGGGGCTAATGAACACTGAAGCTTTCTTT. Translating it yields CASSRHLDRGLMNTEAFF.

The chain uses TRBV7-9 and TRBJ2-7, with 8 bases that match TRBD1. Germline V gene data show CDR1 as SEHNR and CDR2 as FQNEAQ (reference sequence). V gave up 5 bases and J gave up 3 bases; unmatched junction bases: 9. The CDR3 consists of 15 residues. DNA for the CDR3: TGTGCCAGCAGCCTTAAGGAGGGACAGGTCTACGAGCAGTACTTC. Encoded protein: CASSLKEGQVYEQYF.

The chain is built from TRBV19 and TRBJ2-1; 7 positions match TRBD1. CDR3 size: 13 residues. Germline V gene lookup returns CDR1 LNHDA and CDR2 SQIVND (reference sequence). J gave up 0 bases and V 10 bases, and 3 bases lay outside the gene matches. CDR3: CATRQGSYNEQFF. The CDR3 bases are TGTGCCACTAGACAGGGCTCCTACAATGAGCAGTTCTTC.

The V and J genes are TRBV25-1 and TRBJ2-1; D unresolved. Germline lookup yields CDR1 MGHDK and CDR2 SYGVNS. This CDR3 has 13 amino acids. V was shortened by 0 bases and J by 10 bases, with 10 bases between the two germline ends. The CDR3, as DNA: TGTGCCAGCAGTGAATATGGGCCGGTGGAGCAGTTCTTC. Its protein is CASSEYGPVEQFF.

The chain has TRBV4-1 and TRBJ2-1, with D possibly matching TRBD2 (5 bases). V was shortened by 4 bases and J by 5 bases, with 18 bases between the two germline ends. Looked up from germline, CDR1 is MGHRA and CDR2 is YSYEKL. The CDR3 contains 16 residues. The CDR3 region is CASSLTPGETNNEQFF. The CDR3 DNA is TGCGCCAGCAGCCTAACTCCCGGGGAAACCAACAATGAGCAGTTCTTC.

V and J are TRBV7-9 and TRBJ2-1; TRBD2 matches at 8 bases. Germline CDR1 SEHNR, CDR2 FQNEAQ (reference sequence). After removal of 5 bases from V and 5 bases from J, the junction contained 8 bases not matched to a gene. The CDR3 runs to 15 residues. The DNA of the CDR3 is TGTGCCAGCAGCCTCTCCCCTAGCGGGCACAATGAGCAGTTCTTC. Translated, it gives CASSLSPSGHNEQFF.